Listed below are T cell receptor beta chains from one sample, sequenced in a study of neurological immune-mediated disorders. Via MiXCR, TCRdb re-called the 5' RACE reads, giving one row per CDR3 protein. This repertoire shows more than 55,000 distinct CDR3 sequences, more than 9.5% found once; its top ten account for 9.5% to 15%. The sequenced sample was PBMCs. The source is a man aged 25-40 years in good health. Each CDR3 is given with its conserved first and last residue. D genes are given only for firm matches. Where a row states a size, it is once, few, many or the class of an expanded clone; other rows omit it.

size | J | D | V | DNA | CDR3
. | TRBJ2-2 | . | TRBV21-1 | TGTGCCAGCAGCCCGCGGGACAGGGTGAGCGGGGAGCTGTTTTTT | CASSPRDRVSGELFF
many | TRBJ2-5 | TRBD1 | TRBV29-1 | TGCAGCGTGGACCCGACAGGGCGAGAGACCCAGTACTTC | CSVDPTGRETQYF
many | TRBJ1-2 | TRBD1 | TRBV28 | TGTGCCAGCAGTTCGGGACAGCCCTATGGCTACACCTTC | CASSSGQPYGYTF
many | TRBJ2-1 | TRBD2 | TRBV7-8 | TGTGCCAGCAGCTTAGCCGGGACTAGCGGGCCCAATGAGCAGTTCTTC | CASSLAGTSGPNEQFF
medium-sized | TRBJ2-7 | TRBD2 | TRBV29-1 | TGCAGCGTTCAGACTAGCGGGAACTACGAGCAGTACTTC | CSVQTSGNYEQYF
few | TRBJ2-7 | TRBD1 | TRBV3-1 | TGTGCCAGCAGCCCGCCCTCCTCCGGGACAGGGGGCTACGAGCAGTACTTC | CASSPPSSGTGGYEQYF
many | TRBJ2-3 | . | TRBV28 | TGTGCCAGCAGTTTGATGGATACGCAGTATTTT | CASSLMDTQYF
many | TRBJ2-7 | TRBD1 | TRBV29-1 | TGCAGCGTTGAAGAGACAGGGGGCTACGAGCAGTACTTC | CSVEETGGYEQYF
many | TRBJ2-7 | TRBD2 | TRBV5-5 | TGTGCCAGCAGCCGGACTAGCGGACGCTACGAGCAGTACTTC | CASSRTSGRYEQYF
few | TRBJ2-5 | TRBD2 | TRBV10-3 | TGTGCCATCAAAGGCGGGAGAGGGGAAGAGACCCAGTACTTC | CAIKGGRGEETQYF
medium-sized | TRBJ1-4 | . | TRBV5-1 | TGCGCCAGCAGCTTGGCCCCGACAGGAGCTAATGAAAAACTGTTTTTT | CASSLAPTGANEKLFF
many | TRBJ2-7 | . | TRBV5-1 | TGCGCCAGCAGCTTGGCCTCTGGGGAGATTACCTACGAGCAGTACTTC | CASSLASGEITYEQYF
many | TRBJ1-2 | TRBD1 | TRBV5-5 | TGTGCCAGCAGCAGGGGACAGGGTGAGGGCTACACCTTC | CASSRGQGEGYTF
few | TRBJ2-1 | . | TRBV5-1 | TGCGCCAGCAGCTTGGAGCGGCAGGCTAACAATGAGCAGTTCTTC | CASSLERQANNEQFF
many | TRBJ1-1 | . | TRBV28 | TGTGCCAGCAGTTTTCCGCCCCCAGGGTTTAATGAACCTTTCTTT | CASSFPPPGFNEPFF
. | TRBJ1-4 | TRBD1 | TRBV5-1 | TGCGCCAGCATCTTCGGGGACAGGGGTGAAAACCTGTTTTTT | CASIFGDRGENLFF
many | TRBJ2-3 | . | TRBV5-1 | TGCGCCAGCGGAGACAGCACCCATAGCACAGATACGCAGTATTTT | CASGDSTHSTDTQYF
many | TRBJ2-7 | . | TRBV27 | TGTGCCAGCAAGAGTGCCAGCCACGAGCAGTACTTC | CASKSASHEQYF
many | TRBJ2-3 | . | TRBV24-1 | TGTGCCACCAGTGATCCCGCAGGTTTCCCTGTAAGAGATACGCAGTATTTT | CATSDPAGFPVRDTQYF
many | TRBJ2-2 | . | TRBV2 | TGTGCCAGCACTGTCGACCTCTCTAACACCGGGGAGCTGTTTTTT | CASTVDLSNTGELFF
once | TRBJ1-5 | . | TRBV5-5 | TGTTCCAGCAGCTTGAAAGGAGGGCAGAGCAATCAGCCCCAGCATTTT | CSSSLKGGQSNQPQHF
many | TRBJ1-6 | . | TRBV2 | TGTGCCAGCACACCCGGTTGGCAGGTGGACAATTCACCCCTCCACTTT | CASTPGWQVDNSPLHF
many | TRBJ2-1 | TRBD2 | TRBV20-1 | TGCAGTGCTATCCCCCCTAGCGGGAGCCGCGGATCCTACAATGAGCAGTTCTTC | CSAIPPSGSRGSYNEQFF
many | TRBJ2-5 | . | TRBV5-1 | TGCGCCAGCAGTGGGGGCAGGCCGTACCAAGAGACCCAGTACTTC | CASSGGRPYQETQYF
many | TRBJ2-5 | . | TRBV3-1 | TGTGCCAGCAGCTCCTCGGGACTTCACCAAGAGACCCAGTACTTC | CASSSSGLHQETQYF
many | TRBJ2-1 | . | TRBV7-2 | TGTGCCAGCAGCTTTGGCCAACAGAACTACAATGAGCAGTTCTTC | CASSFGQQNYNEQFF
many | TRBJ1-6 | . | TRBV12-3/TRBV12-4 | TGTGCCAGCAGTTCGGGAACGCAGAATTCACCCCTCCACTTT | CASSSGTQNSPLHF
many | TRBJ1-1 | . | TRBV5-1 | TGCGCCAGCAGCTTTGGGGGGGCCGCTGAAGCTTTCTTT | CASSFGGAAEAFF
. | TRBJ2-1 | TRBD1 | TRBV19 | TGTGCCAGTAGTATATTGGGACAGGGCGTCTATGAGCAGTTCTTC | CASSILGQGVYEQFF
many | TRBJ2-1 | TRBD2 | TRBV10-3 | TGTGCCATCAGAAGAGCGGGAAACGACAATGAGCAGTTCTTC | CAIRRAGNDNEQFF
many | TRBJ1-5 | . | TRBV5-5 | TGTGCCAGCAGCTTGTTGGGGCGGGAGCCCCAGCATTTT | CASSLLGREPQHF
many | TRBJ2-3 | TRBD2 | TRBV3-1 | TGTGCCAGCAGCCGCGGCGGGAGGGTTGCAGATACGCAGTATTTT | CASSRGGRVADTQYF
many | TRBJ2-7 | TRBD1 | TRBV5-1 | TGCGCCAGCAGTGACGGACGCAGAAACAGGGGCCACGAGCAGTACTTC | CASSDGRRNRGHEQYF
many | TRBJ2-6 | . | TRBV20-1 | TGCAGTGCTAGAGATGGCAGGGCGGGGGCCAACGTCCTGACTTTC | CSARDGRAGANVLTF
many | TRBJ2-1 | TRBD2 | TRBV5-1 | TGCGCCAGCAGCCCCGGACTAGGATTGGGCAATGAGCAGTTCTTC | CASSPGLGLGNEQFF